This paragraph reports one T cell receptor beta chain. The antigen is unknown. This CDR3 is 14 amino acids long. The V gene's germline CDR1 is SQVTM and CDR2 ANQGSEA. Trimming took 6 bases from V and 6 from J; bases not matched to a gene: 8. TCRdb's copy holds only in-frame clones and misses some; the assay was immunoSEQ multiplex PCR. This table has around 65,000 clones, approximately 90% appearing once. The data belong to a study of OX40 agonist ivuxolimab in advanced cancers. Study at large: It was ivuxolimab, an agonistic anti-OX40 (CD134) antibody, that patients were treated with.

The study sampled blood at baseline, cycle 4 day 1, and cycle 7 day 1. Study observations and caveats: The study found that CD8+ T cells averaged more expanded clones than CD4+. Both blood CD4+ and CD8+ T cells showed clonal growth by week 6 at 0.1 to 3.0 mg/kg.

This sequence originates from an adult with an advanced solid tumor such as melanoma, head and neck, liver or kidney cancer. The sequencing used CD4+ or CD8+ T cells sorted from blood, collected in a trial of the OX40 agonist ivuxolimab. The V call is TRBV29-1, the J call TRBJ2-2; 9 bases agree with TRBD1. CDR3 bases: TGCAGCGTGAAGCCGGGACAGGGAGCCGGGGAGCTGTTTTTT. Translating it yields CSVKPGQGAGELFF.